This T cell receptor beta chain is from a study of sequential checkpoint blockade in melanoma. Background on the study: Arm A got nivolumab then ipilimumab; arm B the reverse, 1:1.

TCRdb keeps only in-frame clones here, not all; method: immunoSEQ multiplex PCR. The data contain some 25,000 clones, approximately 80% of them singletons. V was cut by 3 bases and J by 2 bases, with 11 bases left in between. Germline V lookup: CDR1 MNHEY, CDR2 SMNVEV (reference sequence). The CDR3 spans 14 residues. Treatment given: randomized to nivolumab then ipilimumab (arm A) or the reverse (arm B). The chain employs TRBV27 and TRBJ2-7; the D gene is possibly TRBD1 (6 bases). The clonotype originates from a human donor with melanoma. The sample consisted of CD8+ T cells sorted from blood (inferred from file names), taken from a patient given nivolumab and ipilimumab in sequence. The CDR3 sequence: CASSFGRGPYEQYF. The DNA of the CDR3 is TGTGCCAGCAGTTTTGGCAGGGGCCCCTACGAGCAGTACTTC.